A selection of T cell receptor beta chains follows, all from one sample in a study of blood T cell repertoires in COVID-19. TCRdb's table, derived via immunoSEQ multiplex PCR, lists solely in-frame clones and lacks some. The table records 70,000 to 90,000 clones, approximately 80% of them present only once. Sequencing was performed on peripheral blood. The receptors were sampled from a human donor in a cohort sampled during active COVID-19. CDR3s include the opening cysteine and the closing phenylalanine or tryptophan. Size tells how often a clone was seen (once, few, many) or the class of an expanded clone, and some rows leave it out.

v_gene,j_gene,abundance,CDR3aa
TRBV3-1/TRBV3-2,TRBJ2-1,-,CASSPRGRGRDEQFF
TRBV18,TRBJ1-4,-,CASSPDNTEKLFF
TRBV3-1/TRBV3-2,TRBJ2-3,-,CASSPRNRGLTQYF
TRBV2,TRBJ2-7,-,CASSENPRVLEQYF
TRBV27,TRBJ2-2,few,CASSWVLAGGGANTGELFF
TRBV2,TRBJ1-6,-,CASSPDSVNSPLHF
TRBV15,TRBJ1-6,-,CATSRDERLSYNSPLHF
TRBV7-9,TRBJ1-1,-,CASSQHSAEAFF
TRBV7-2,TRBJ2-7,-,CASSLDSGSDEQYF
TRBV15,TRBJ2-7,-,CATSRDYSGRGPYEQYF
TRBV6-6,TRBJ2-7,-,CASSPGDYEQYF
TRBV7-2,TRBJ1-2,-,CASSPTGNQGYTF
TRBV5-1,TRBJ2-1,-,CASSPSGVTYNEQFF
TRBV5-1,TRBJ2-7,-,CASRAWGGEQYF
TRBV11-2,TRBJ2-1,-,CASSLASMDNEQFF
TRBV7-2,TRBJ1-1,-,CASSLNWAGISFF
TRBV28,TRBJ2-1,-,CASSSGPPYNEQFF